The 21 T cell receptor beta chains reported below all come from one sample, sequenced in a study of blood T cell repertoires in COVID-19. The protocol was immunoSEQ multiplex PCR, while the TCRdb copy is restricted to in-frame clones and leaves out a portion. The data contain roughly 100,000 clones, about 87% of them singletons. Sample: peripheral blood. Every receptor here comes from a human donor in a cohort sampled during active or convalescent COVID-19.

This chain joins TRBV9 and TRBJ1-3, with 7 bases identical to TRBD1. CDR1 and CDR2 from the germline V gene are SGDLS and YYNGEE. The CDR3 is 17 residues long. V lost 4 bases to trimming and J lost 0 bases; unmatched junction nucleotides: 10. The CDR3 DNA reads TGTGCCAGCAGCCCCCGGGACAGCCAATTCTCTGGAAACACCATATATTTT. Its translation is CASSPRDSQFSGNTIYF. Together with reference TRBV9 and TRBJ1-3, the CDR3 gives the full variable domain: DSGVTQTPKHLITATGQRVTLRCSPRSGDLSVYWYQQSLDQGLQFLIQYYNGEERAKGNILERFSAQQFPDLHSELNLSSLELGDSALYFCASSPRDSQFSGNTIYFGEGSWLTVV.

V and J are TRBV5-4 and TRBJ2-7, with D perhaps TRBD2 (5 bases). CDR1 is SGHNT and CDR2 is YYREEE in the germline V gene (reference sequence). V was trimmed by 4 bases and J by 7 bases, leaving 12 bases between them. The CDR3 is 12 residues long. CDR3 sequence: CASSLGVGEQYF. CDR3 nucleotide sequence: TGTGCCAGCAGCCTCGGGGTTGGTGAGCAGTACTTC.

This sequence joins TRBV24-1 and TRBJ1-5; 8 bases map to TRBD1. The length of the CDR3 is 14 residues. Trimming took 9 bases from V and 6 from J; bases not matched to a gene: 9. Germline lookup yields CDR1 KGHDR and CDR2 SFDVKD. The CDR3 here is CATQTGVYSQPQHF. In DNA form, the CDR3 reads TGTGCCACCCAGACAGGGGTCTACAGTCAGCCCCAGCATTTT.

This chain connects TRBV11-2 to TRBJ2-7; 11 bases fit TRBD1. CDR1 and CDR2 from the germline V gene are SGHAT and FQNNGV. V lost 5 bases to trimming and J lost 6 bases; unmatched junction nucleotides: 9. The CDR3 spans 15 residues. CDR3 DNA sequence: TGTGCCAGCAGCCACAATTCTGGGACAGGGGGCGAGCAGTACTTC. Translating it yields CASSHNSGTGGEQYF. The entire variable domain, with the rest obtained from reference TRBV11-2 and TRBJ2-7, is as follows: EAGVAQSPRYKIIEKRQSVAFWCNPISGHATLYWYQQILGQGPKLLIQFQNNGVVDDSQLPKDRFSAERLKGVDSTLKIQPAKLEDSAVYLCASSHNSGTGGEQYFGPGTRLTVT.

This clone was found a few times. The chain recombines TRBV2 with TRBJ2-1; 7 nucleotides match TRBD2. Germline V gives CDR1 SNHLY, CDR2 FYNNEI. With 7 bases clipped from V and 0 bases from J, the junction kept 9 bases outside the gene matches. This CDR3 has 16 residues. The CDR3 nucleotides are TGTGCCAGCATCCTAAAGGGCGGGAGCTCCTACAATGAGCAGTTCTTC. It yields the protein CASILKGGSSYNEQFF.

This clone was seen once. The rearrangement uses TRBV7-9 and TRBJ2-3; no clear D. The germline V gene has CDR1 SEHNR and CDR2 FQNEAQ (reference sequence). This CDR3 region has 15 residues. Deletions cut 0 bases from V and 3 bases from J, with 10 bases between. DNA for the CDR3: TGTGCCAGCAGCTTAGCCCCGGGTAGGACAGATACGCAGTATTTT. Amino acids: CASSLAPGRTDTQYF.

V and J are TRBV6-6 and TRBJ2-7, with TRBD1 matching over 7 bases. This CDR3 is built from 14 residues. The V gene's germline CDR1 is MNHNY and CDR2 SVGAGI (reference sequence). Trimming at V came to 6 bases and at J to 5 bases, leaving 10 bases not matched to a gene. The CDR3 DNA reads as TGTGCCAGCAGCTCTCTACAGGGGCAGAACGAGCAGTACTTC. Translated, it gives CASSSLQGQNEQYF.

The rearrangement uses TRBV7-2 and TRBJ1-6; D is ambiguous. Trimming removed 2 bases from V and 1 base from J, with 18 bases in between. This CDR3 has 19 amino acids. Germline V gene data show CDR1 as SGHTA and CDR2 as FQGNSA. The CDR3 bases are TGTGCCAGCAGCTTAAATGTTCGGACCGGGAGATCCTATAATTCACCCCTCCACTTT. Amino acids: CASSLNVRTGRSYNSPLHF.

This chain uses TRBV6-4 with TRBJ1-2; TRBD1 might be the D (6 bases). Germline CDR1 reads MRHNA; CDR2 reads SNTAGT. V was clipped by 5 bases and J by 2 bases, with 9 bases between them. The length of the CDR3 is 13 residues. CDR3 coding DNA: TGTGCCAGCAGTTATGGACAGAACTATGGCTACACCTTC. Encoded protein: CASSYGQNYGYTF.

Written as DNA, the CDR3 is TGTGCCAGTAGCCCGGACGGAGGTGCCTACGAGCAGTACTTC. As protein: CASSPDGGAYEQYF. The chain employs TRBV19 and TRBJ2-7, with D maybe TRBD2 (5 bases). V was trimmed by 6 bases and J by 2 bases, leaving 14 bases between them. Germline CDR1 and CDR2: LNHDA and SQIVND (reference sequence). This CDR3 has 14 residues.

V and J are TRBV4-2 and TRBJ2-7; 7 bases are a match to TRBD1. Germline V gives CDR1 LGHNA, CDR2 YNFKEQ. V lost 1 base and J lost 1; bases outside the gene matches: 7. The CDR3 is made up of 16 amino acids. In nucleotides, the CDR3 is TGTGCCAGCAGCCAAGCATCCCGGGACAGTTCCTACGAGCAGTACTTC. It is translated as CASSQASRDSSYEQYF.

CDR3: CASSLTDRALETQYF. Here the CDR3 DNA reads TGTGCCAGCAGCTTAACGGACAGGGCCCTGGAGACCCAGTACTTC. This chain uses TRBV7-8 with TRBJ2-5; TRBD1 agrees at 8 bases. V dropped 2 bases and J dropped 5; count of bases not matched to a gene: 7. There are 15 residues in the CDR3. Germline V gives CDR1 SGHVS, CDR2 FQNEAQ. The whole variable domain, filled in from reference TRBV7-8 and TRBJ2-5, reads GAGVSQSPRYKVAKRGQDVALRCDPISGHVSLFWYQQALGQGPEFLTYFQNEAQLDKSGLPSDRFFAERPEGSVSTLKIQRTQQEDSAVYLCASSLTDRALETQYFGPGTRLLVL.

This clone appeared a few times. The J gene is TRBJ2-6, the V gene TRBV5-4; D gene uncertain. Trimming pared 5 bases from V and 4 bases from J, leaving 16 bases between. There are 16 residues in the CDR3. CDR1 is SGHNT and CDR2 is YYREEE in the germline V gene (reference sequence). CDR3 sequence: CASRPGPSSGANVLTF. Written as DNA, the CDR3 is TGTGCCAGCAGACCAGGCCCGAGCTCCGGGGCCAACGTCCTGACTTTC.

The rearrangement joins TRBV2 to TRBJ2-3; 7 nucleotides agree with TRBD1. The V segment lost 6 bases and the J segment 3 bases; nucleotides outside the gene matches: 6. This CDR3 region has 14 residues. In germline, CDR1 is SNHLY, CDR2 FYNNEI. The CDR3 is CASSRDRGTDTQYF. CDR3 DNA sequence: TGTGCCAGCAGCCGGGACAGAGGAACAGATACGCAGTATTTT.

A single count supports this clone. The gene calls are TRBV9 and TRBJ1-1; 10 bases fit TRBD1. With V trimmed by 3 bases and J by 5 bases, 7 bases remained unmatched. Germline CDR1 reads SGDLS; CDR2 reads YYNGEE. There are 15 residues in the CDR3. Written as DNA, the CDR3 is TGTGCCAGCAGCGCCATGGGACAGGGGTTTACTGAAGCTTTCTTT. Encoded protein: CASSAMGQGFTEAFF.

CDR3 coding DNA: TGTGCCAGTAGTATCACGGCGGGGGATAATCAGCCCCAGCATTTT. This encodes CASSITAGDNQPQHF. The chain is built from TRBV19 and TRBJ1-5; perhaps TRBD1 as D (5 bases). Trimming shortened V by 3 bases and J by 4 bases, and 13 bases separated the two germline ends. The CDR3 spans 15 residues. CDR1 is LNHDA, CDR2 SQIVND, per germline (reference sequence).

The CDR3: CATSITAGELFF. CDR3 bases: TGTGCCACCAGTATTACGGCCGGGGAGCTGTTTTTT. The chain joins TRBV24-1 to TRBJ2-2; D uncertain. The germline CDR1 and CDR2 sequences are KGHDR and SFDVKD. The V end was cut by 6 bases, the J end by 6 bases, with 7 bases between. CDR3 length equals 12 residues.

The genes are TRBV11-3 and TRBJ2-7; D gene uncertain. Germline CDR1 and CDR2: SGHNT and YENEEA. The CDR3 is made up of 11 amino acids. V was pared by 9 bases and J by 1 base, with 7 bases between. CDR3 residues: CASTDSYEQYF. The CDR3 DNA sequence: TGTGCCAGTACAGATTCCTACGAGCAGTACTTC.

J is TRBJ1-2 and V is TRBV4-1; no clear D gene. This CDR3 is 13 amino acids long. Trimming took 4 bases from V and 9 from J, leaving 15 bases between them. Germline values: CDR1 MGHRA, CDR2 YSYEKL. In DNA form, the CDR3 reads TGCGCCAGCAGCCCGATCGCGGGTACTCGCTACACCTTC. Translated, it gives CASSPIAGTRYTF.

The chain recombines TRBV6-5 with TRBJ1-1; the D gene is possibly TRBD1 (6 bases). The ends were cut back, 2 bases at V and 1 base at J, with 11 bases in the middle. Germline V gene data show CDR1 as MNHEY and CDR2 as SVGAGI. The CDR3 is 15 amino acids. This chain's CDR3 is CASSYVHRANTEAFF. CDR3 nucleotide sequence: TGTGCCAGCAGTTACGTGCACAGGGCGAACACTGAAGCTTTCTTT.

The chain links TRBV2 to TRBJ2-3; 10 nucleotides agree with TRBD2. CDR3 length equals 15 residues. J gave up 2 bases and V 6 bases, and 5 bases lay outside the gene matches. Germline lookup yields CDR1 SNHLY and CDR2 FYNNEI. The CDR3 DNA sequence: TGTGCCAGCAGGCGGCTAGCGGGGGTCACAGATACGCAGTATTTT. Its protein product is CASRRLAGVTDTQYF.